This entry lists 31 T cell receptor beta chains sequenced from one sample in a study of post-analysis software for immune sequencing data. Study-wide results and caveats: In patients, TRBV5-6, TRBV5-1 and TRBV20-1 belonged to roughly 5 TRBV segments found more frequently than in controls.

Unique molecular identifiers had been added to the TCR beta cDNA libraries. MiXCR, run by TCRdb on the PCR reads, gives a single entry per CDR3 protein. The table has roughly 200,000 distinct CDR3 sequences, 29% seen once; the top ten hold around 3.2%. The antigens of these receptors remain unknown. Sequencing used blood. The receptors were sampled from a girl aged 2-17 years with multiple sclerosis.

This clonotype was detected only a few times. V and J are TRBV5-1 and TRBJ2-7; D gene ambiguous. CDR1 is SGHRS, CDR2 YFSETQ, per germline. The V and J ends lost 1 base and 2 bases respectively, with 7 bases between them. The CDR3 has 13 residues. The CDR3 DNA follows: TGCGCCAGCAGCTTGCGTATTCCCTACGAGCAGTACTTC. It codes for CASSLRIPYEQYF.

This clonotype was seen many times. The V and J genes are TRBV5-1 and TRBJ2-3, with a tentative D call TRBD2 (5 bases). This CDR3 region has 13 residues. Germline CDR1 is SGHRS and CDR2 is YFSETQ. With 6 bases removed from V and 4 bases from J, the gap between germline ends came to 12 bases. The CDR3 DNA reads TGCGCCAGCACTAGCATGGGGTCAGATACGCAGTATTTT. Its translation is CASTSMGSDTQYF.

This clonotype was observed at least ten times. The V gene is TRBV15, the J gene TRBJ2-7; no clear D gene. Deletions cut 0 bases from V and 2 bases from J, with 5 bases between. Germline V gene sequence: CDR1 LNHNV, CDR2 YYDKDF (reference sequence). The CDR3 is 13 residues long. CDR3 loop: CATSRDLAYEQYF. CDR3 nucleotide sequence: TGTGCCACCAGCAGAGATCTCGCCTACGAGCAGTACTTC.

On this clonotype itself: A much larger clone lies one base from this, so it may be a read error. V gene TRBV29-1 combines with J gene TRBJ2-1; 7 bases are shared with TRBD2. Losses at the gene ends were 3 bases for V and 0 bases for J; bases not matched to a gene: 8. Germline V CDR1 and CDR2: SQVTM, ANQGSEA. The CDR3 has 16 residues. The CDR3 DNA reads TGCAGCGTTGACCTTAGGGAGGGAAGCTCCTACAATGAGCAGTTCTTC. Residues: CSVDLREGSSYNEQFF.

This clonotype was seen repeatedly, ten times or more. This rearrangement joins TRBV5-1 to TRBJ2-7; tentatively, D is TRBD1 (6 bases). V was cut by 3 bases and J by 3 bases, with 19 bases left in between. Germline CDR1 and CDR2: SGHRS and YFSETQ. The CDR3 totals 16 residues. DNA of the CDR3: TGCGCCAGCAGCTGGGGGACCCGGGACACAAACTACGAGCAGTACTTC. Encoded protein: CASSWGTRDTNYEQYF.

As to this clonotype: Being one base from a much bigger clone, this may be a read error. The V and J genes are TRBV6-1 and TRBJ2-1; TRBD1 matches 7 bases. Germline values: CDR1 MNHNS, CDR2 SASEGT. This CDR3 is built from 14 residues. Trimming removed 6 bases from V and 13 bases from J; junction bases left unmatched: 15. CDR3 residues: CASSRTGDGSTQFF. Here the CDR3 DNA reads TGTGCCAGCAGCAGAACAGGGGACGGATCGACCCAGTTCTTC.

This clonotype was detected many times. This chain joins TRBV5-1 and TRBJ1-2; 9 bases align to TRBD1. Germline V gene sequence: CDR1 SGHRS, CDR2 YFSETQ. The trim removed 4 bases at V and 4 bases at J, leaving 5 bases unmatched. The CDR3 extends over 14 amino acids. The CDR3 spells CASSPDRGGYGYTF. For the CDR3, the DNA is TGCGCCAGCAGCCCGGACAGGGGAGGCTATGGCTACACCTTC.

This clonotype was picked up a small number of times. The J gene is TRBJ1-2, the V gene TRBV4-3, with 7 positions matching TRBD1. The CDR3 contains 16 residues. Germline CDR1 LGHNA, CDR2 YSLEER. Trimming removed 0 bases from V and 4 bases from J; junction bases left unmatched: 8. The CDR3 protein is CASSQERGRIIYGYTF. The CDR3 DNA sequence: TGCGCCAGCAGCCAAGAAAGGGGGCGCATCATCTATGGCTACACCTTC.

Of note for this clonotype: A read error may be the cause here, since a much bigger clone is one base away. The chain joins TRBV20-1 to TRBJ2-5, with D perhaps assigned TRBD1 or TRBD2 (5 bases each). CDR3 size: 12 residues. Germline CDR1 DFQATT, CDR2 SNEGSKA (reference sequence). The CDR3 here is CRARDQFEGQYF. The CDR3 nucleotides read TGCAGGGCTAGAGATCAGTTTGAGGGGCAGTACTTC.

At least ten counts were recorded for this clonotype. This chain joins TRBV7-3 and TRBJ2-7, with D uncertain. Germline CDR1 reads SGHTA; CDR2 reads FQGTGA. The CDR3 spans 13 residues. The V end lost 2 bases, the J end lost 1 base, and 6 bases lay between the germline ends. For the CDR3, the DNA is TGTGCCAGCAGCTTATGGGTGTCCTACGAGCAGTACTTC. Protein product: CASSLWVSYEQYF.

V gene TRBV5-1 combines with J gene TRBJ2-3; TRBD2 aligns across 7 bases. This CDR3 is 14 amino acids long. After removal of 6 bases from V and 7 bases from J, the junction contained 11 bases not matched to a gene. Germline CDR1 and CDR2: SGHRS and YFSETQ. The CDR3 reads CASKTTTSPHTQYF. Written as DNA, the CDR3 is TGCGCCAGCAAAACTACGACTAGCCCCCATACGCAGTATTTT.

This clonotype was detected ten times or more. The chain has TRBV20-1 and TRBJ2-3; D is perhaps TRBD1 (5 bases). Deletions cut 0 bases from V and 1 base from J, with 11 bases between. The CDR3 extends over 15 amino acids. Germline lookup yields CDR1 DFQATT and CDR2 SNEGSKA (reference sequence). In DNA, the CDR3 is TGCAGTGCTAGAGACCAGGGATCCGGCACAGATACGCAGTATTTT. This encodes CSARDQGSGTDTQYF.

The J gene is TRBJ2-1, the V gene TRBV7-9, with 11 bases aligning to TRBD2. V lost 4 bases and J lost 6; bases outside the gene matches: 8. The germline gives CDR1 SEHNR, CDR2 FQNEAQ (reference sequence). The CDR3 extends over 16 amino acids. Here the CDR3 reads CASSSTGLAVLNEQFF. The DNA of the CDR3 is TGTGCCAGCAGCTCAACGGGACTAGCGGTCCTCAATGAGCAGTTCTTC.

The sample holds many counts of this clonotype. V is TRBV10-3 and J is TRBJ2-7, with 8 positions matching TRBD2. The CDR3 runs 16 residues. V was pared by 2 bases and J by 7 bases, with 13 bases of the junction left unmatched. Germline V gene sequence: CDR1 ENHRY, CDR2 SYGVKD. The CDR3 protein is CAISETGGASPREQYF. The CDR3 region has the DNA TGTGCCATCAGTGAGACGGGAGGGGCTTCCCCTCGAGAGCAGTACTTC.

This clonotype was seen a handful of times. This chain links TRBV28 with TRBJ1-5; D is undetermined. CDR1 and CDR2 (germline): MDHEN, SYDVKM. CDR3 size: 14 residues. The V gene lost 7 bases and the J gene lost 0 bases, with 10 bases spanning the gap. CDR3 coding DNA: TGTGCCAGCACCGACCCTTATAGCAATCAGCCCCAGCATTTT. Encoded protein: CASTDPYSNQPQHF. The variable domain in full, completed from reference TRBV28 and TRBJ1-5, reads DVKVTQSSRYLVKRTGEKVFLECVQDMDHENMFWYRQDPGLGLRLIYFSYDVKMKEKGDIPEGYSVSREKKERFSLILESASTNQTSMYLCASTDPYSNQPQHFGDGTRLSIL.

The J gene is TRBJ1-1, the V gene TRBV29-1, with D possibly being TRBD1 (5 bases). Germline V gene sequence: CDR1 SQVTM, CDR2 ANQGSEA. CDR3 length: 14 amino acids. The V end was cut by 0 bases, the J end by 3 bases, with 11 bases between. This chain's CDR3 is CSVEDGTRDTEAFF. The CDR3 nucleotides are TGCAGCGTTGAAGACGGGACCCGGGACACTGAAGCTTTCTTT.

The CDR3 DNA sequence: TGCGCCAGCAGCTTGGCCGGGGGACCTGCTAACTATGGCTACACCTTC. This translates into CASSLAGGPANYGYTF. The chain recombines TRBV5-1 with TRBJ1-2; TRBD1 might be the D (5 bases). V was cut by 0 bases and J by 0 bases, with 12 bases left in between. Germline CDR1 SGHRS, CDR2 YFSETQ. This CDR3 region has 16 residues.

The chain carries TRBV2 and TRBJ1-4; the match to TRBD1 covers 9 bases. V was pared by 6 bases and J by 9 bases, with 8 bases of the junction left unmatched. Germline lookup yields CDR1 SNHLY and CDR2 FYNNEI. CDR3 length equals 14 residues. CDR3 sequence reads: CASRAAGTGKKLFF. The CDR3 DNA sequence: TGTGCCAGCAGGGCGGCCGGGACAGGGAAAAAACTGTTTTTT.

This chain connects TRBV12-3 or TRBV12-4 to TRBJ1-1, with a weak D call TRBD1 (5 bases). This CDR3 has 13 residues. V lost 6 bases to trimming and J lost 5 bases, with 13 bases between them. DNA for the CDR3: TGTGCCAGCAGCCGGGGCTTAGGGACTGAAGCTTTCTTT. It codes for CASSRGLGTEAFF.

The V and J genes are TRBV19 and TRBJ1-2; D unresolved. The germline V gene has CDR1 LNHDA and CDR2 SQIVND (reference sequence). Trimming cost V 4 bases and J 0 bases, with 12 bases left between them. The CDR3 covers 15 residues. The CDR3 coding sequence is TGTGCCAGTAGTACTACAGTGTTTCCTAACTATGGCTACACCTTC. Translated, it gives CASSTTVFPNYGYTF.

This clonotype occurred many times. The gene calls are TRBV29-1 and TRBJ1-2; D gene ambiguous. CDR1 is SQVTM and CDR2 is ANQGSEA in the germline V gene. V was trimmed by 3 bases and J by 5 bases, leaving 16 bases between them. CDR3 length equals 14 residues. The CDR3 nucleotides read TGCAGCGTTGAGGGCGGGATTCGCTATTATGGCTACACCTTC. Translated, it gives CSVEGGIRYYGYTF.

This clonotype was counted at least ten times. This chain uses TRBV6-5 with TRBJ2-3; D is ambiguous. V dropped 6 bases and J dropped 1 base, with 8 bases sitting between them. Germline loops: CDR1 MNHEY, CDR2 SVGAGI. The CDR3 length is 13 residues. The CDR3 DNA sequence: TGTGCCAGCAGCCGCGACCGCACAGATACGCAGTATTTT. Translated: CASSRDRTDTQYF.

The chain employs TRBV7-2 and TRBJ2-5; tentatively, D is TRBD1 or TRBD2 (6 bases each). Gene TRBJ2-7 matches the end of the DNA better, so the J call may be wrong. The CDR3 length is 15 residues. Germline V gene data show CDR1 as SGHTA and CDR2 as FQGNSA. Here the CDR3 reads CASSLVRGLSYEQYF. As DNA, the CDR3 is TGTGCCAGCAGCTTAGTCAGGGGACTCTCCTACGAGCAGTACTTC.

This chain uses TRBV20-1 with TRBJ2-5; 15 bases are a match to TRBD2. This CDR3 contains 17 residues. Germline CDR1 is DFQATT and CDR2 is SNEGSKA (reference sequence). V lost 5 bases, J lost 5 bases, and 12 bases stayed unmatched. CDR3 in amino acids: CSASRGLAGGPRETQYF. The CDR3 bases are TGCAGTGCTTCACGCGGACTAGCGGGGGGGCCCCGGGAGACCCAGTACTTC.

This clonotype was seen ten or more times. The chain couples TRBV5-1 to TRBJ2-1, with D perhaps TRBD2 (6 bases). The CDR3 has 13 amino acids. Germline V lookup: CDR1 SGHRS, CDR2 YFSETQ. Trimming removed 4 bases from V and 6 bases from J, with 11 bases in between. CDR3 DNA: TGCGCCAGCAGCCCATCAGCGGGCAATGAGCAGTTCTTC. It yields the protein CASSPSAGNEQFF. Full variable domain (remainder filled in from reference TRBV5-1 and TRBJ2-1): KAGVTQTPRYLIKTRGQQVTLSCSPISGHRSVSWYQQTPGQGLQFLFEYFSETQRNKGNFPGRFSGRQFSNSRSEMNVSTLELGDSALYLCASSPSAGNEQFFGPGTRLTVL.

Comments on this clonotype: This may stem from a read error, because a much larger clone lies one nucleotide away. The chain employs TRBV5-1 and TRBJ2-7; 7 nucleotides line up with TRBD2. Germline V CDR1 and CDR2: SGHRS, YFSETQ. There are 18 residues in the CDR3. V lost 0 bases and J lost 0; bases outside the gene matches: 12. As DNA, the CDR3 is TGCGCCAGCAGCTTGGTGGTCCCGGGGAGGGGTAGCTCCTACGAGCAGTACTTC. Translation: CASSLVVPGRGSSYEQYF. Filled out from reference TRBV5-1 and TRBJ2-7, the complete variable domain reads KAGVTQTPRYLIKTRGQQVTLSCSPISGHRSVSWYQQTPGQGLQFLFEYFSETQRNKGNFPGRFSGRQFSNSRSEMNVSTLELGDSALYLCASSLVVPGRGSSYEQYFGPGTRLTVT.

This clonotype was observed many times. The chain uses TRBV7-2 and TRBJ1-5; TRBD1 matches 9 bases. The germline gives CDR1 SGHTA, CDR2 FQGNSA. CDR3 size: 16 residues. J gave up 2 bases and V 5 bases, and 7 bases lay outside the gene matches. The DNA of the CDR3 is TGTGCCAGCAGCCCAAGGACAGGGGTTGGCAATCAGCCCCAGCATTTT. Residues: CASSPRTGVGNQPQHF. Using reference TRBV7-2 and TRBJ1-5 for the parts outside the CDR3, the full variable domain is GAGVSQSPSNKVTEKGKDVELRCDPISGHTALYWYRQSLGQGLEFLIYFQGNSAPDKSGLPSDRFSAERTGGSVSTLTIQRTQQEDSAVYLCASSPRTGVGNQPQHFGDGTRLSIL.

This chain links TRBV7-9 with TRBJ1-1, with 8 bases that match TRBD1. J lost 4 bases, V lost 1 base, and 5 bases had no gene match. This CDR3 has 15 residues. The germline V gene encodes CDR1 SEHNR and CDR2 FQNEAQ (reference sequence). The chain's CDR3 is CASSLGTGTGTEAFF. CDR3 coding DNA: TGTGCCAGCAGCTTAGGGACAGGGACTGGCACTGAAGCTTTCTTT.

This clonotype was observed at least ten times. The chain has TRBV10-3 and TRBJ1-5; D may be TRBD1 (5 bases). CDR1 ENHRY and CDR2 SYGVKD come from the germline V gene. V gave up 2 bases and J gave up 5 bases, with 13 bases separating them. The CDR3 extends over 15 amino acids. The CDR3 is CAISEGAGSDQPQHF. The CDR3 coding sequence is TGTGCCATCAGTGAGGGGGCAGGGTCGGATCAGCCCCAGCATTTT.

The chain has TRBV20-1 and TRBJ2-1; possible D gene TRBD2, 6 bases. With 0 bases removed from V and 6 bases from J, the gap between germline ends came to 15 bases. The germline CDR1 and CDR2 sequences are DFQATT and SNEGSKA (reference sequence). The CDR3 is made up of 15 amino acids. The CDR3 protein is CSARDAGLASNEQFF. In DNA, the CDR3 is TGCAGTGCTAGAGATGCTGGTCTAGCGAGCAATGAGCAGTTCTTC.

This clonotype was picked up a small number of times. The rearrangement uses TRBV6-5 and TRBJ1-2; TRBD1 is a possible D gene (5 bases). The CDR3 sequence is 14 residues long. Germline loops: CDR1 MNHEY, CDR2 SVGAGI. Trimming removed 0 bases at V and 5 bases at J, with 10 bases between. The CDR3 DNA follows: TGTGCCAGCAGTTACTCGGACCAGGGATATGGCTACACCTTC. Translating it yields CASSYSDQGYGYTF.